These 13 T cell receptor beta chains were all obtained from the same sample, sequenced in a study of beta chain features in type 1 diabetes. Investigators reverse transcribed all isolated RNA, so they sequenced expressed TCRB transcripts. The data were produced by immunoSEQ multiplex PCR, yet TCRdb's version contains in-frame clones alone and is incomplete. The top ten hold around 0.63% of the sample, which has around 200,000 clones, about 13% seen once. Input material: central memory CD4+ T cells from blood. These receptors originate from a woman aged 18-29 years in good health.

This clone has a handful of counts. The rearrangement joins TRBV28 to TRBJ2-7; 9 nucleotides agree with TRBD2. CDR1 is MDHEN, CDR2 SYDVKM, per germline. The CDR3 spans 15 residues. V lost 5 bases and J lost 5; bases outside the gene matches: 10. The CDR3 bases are TGTGCCAGCAGTATCGCGGGAGGGCCCAAGAACGAGCAGTACTTC. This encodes CASSIAGGPKNEQYF. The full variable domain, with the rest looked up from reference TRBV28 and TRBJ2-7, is DVKVTQSSRYLVKRTGEKVFLECVQDMDHENMFWYRQDPGLGLRLIYFSYDVKMKEKGDIPEGYSVSREKKERFSLILESASTNQTSMYLCASSIAGGPKNEQYFGPGTRLTVT.

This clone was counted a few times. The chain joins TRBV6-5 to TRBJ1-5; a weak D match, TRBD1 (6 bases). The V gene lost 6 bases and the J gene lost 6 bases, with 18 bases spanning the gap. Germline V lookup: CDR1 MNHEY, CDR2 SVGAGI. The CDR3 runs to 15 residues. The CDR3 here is CASSSRAGGSQPQHF. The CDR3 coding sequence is TGTGCCAGCAGCTCCCGAGCGGGGGGCAGTCAGCCCCAGCATTTT.

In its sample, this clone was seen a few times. CDR3 sequence reads: CARGQNTEAFF. DNA of the CDR3: TGTGCCCGCGGACAGAACACTGAAGCTTTCTTT. The V gene is TRBV30, the J gene TRBJ1-1; D might be TRBD1 (5 bases). Germline CDR1 and CDR2: GTSNPN and SVGIG (reference sequence). V was shortened by 8 bases and J by 1 base, with 8 bases between the two germline ends. This CDR3 has 11 residues.

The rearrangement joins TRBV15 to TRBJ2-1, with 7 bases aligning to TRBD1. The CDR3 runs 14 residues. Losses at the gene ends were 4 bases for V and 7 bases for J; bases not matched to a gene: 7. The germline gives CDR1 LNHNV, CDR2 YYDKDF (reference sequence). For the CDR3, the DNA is TGTGCCACCAGCACAGGGGGACAGAGGAATGAGCAGTTCTTC. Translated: CATSTGGQRNEQFF.

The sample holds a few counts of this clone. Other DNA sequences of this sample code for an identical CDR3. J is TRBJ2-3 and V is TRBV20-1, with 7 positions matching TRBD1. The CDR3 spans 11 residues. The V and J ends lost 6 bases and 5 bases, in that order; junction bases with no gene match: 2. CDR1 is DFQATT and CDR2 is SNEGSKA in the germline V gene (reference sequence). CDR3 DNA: TGCAGTGCCCCAGGGGGAGATACGCAGTATTTT. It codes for CSAPGGDTQYF.

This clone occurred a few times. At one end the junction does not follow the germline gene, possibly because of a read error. CDR3 DNA sequence: TGCGCCAGCAGCTTGGTGGCGGACAGATCCCTGATTATCTTC. Its translation: CASSLVADRSLIIF. J is TRBJ2-7 and V is TRBV5-1, with D perhaps matching TRBD1 (6 bases). Germline CDR1 reads SGHRS; CDR2 reads YFSETQ. The CDR3 contains 14 residues.

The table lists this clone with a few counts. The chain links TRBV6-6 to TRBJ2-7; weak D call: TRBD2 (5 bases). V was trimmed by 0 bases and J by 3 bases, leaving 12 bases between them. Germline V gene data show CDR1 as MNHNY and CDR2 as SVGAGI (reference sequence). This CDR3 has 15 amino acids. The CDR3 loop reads CASSYSGLPYYEQYF. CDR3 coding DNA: TGTGCCAGCAGTTACTCCGGACTTCCGTACTACGAGCAGTACTTC.

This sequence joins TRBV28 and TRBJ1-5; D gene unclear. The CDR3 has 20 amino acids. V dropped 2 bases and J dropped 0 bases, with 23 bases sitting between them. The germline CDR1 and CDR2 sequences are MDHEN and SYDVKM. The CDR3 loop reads CASSLLPLGQAGYSNQPQHF. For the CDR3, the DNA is TGTGCCAGCAGTTTACTTCCCCTGGGTCAGGCCGGCTATAGCAATCAGCCCCAGCATTTT.

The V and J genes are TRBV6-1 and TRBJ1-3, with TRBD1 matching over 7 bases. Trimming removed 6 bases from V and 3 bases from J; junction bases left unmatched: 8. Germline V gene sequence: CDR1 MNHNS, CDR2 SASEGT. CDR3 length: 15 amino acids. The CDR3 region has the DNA TGTGCCAGCAGAAATACAGGGGCGATTGGAAACACCATATATTTT. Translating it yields CASRNTGAIGNTIYF.

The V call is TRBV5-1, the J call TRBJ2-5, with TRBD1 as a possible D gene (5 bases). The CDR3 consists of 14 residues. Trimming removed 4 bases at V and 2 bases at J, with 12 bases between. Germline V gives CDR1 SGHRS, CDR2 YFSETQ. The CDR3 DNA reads TGCGCCAGCAGCGACTGGACAACTCAAGAGACCCAGTACTTC. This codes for CASSDWTTQETQYF.

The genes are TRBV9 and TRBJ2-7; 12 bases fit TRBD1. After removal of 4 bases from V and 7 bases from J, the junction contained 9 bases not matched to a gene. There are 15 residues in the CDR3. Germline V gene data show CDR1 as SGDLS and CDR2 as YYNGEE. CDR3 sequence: CASSLSGQGAREQYF. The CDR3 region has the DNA TGTGCCAGCAGCTTGTCGGGACAGGGGGCGCGGGAGCAGTACTTC.

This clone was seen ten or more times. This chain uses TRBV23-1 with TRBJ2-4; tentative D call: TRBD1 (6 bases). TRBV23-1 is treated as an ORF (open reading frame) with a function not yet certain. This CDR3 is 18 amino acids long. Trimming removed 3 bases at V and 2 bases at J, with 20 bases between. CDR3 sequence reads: CASSHPPGGGGPKNIQYF. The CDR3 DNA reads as TGCGCCAGCAGTCACCCCCCGGGTGGGGGCGGACCCAAAAACATTCAGTACTTC.

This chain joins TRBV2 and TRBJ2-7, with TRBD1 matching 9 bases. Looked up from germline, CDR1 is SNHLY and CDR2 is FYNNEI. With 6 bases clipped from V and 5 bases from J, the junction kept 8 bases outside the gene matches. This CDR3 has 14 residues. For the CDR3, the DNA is TGTGCCAGCAGGACCGGGACAGGGTCCCACGAGCAGTACTTC. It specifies CASRTGTGSHEQYF.